Listed below are T cell receptor beta chains from one sample, sequenced in a study of CD8 T cells in ankylosing spondylitis. TCRdb processed the 5' RACE reads anew with MiXCR; each CDR3 protein has one entry. Among 700,000 to 850,000 distinct CDR3 sequences listed, about 10% were seen once. Sequences were obtained from blood, either unsorted or a sorted T cell fraction (not recorded which). The receptors were gathered from a male donor with ankylosing spondylitis. CDR3s include the opening cysteine and the closing phenylalanine or tryptophan. A D gene is named only where the DNA matches it firmly. Rows give clone size only sometimes, using once, few, many, or a class for an expanded clone.

j_call: TRBJ2-7; clone_size: -; d_call: TRBD1; v_call: TRBV4-1; cdr3_nt: TGCGCCAGCAGCCAAGATGGGGACAGGGAGTACTTC; cdr3_aa: CASSQDGDREYF
j_call: TRBJ2-1; clone_size: many; d_call: TRBD2; v_call: TRBV20-1; cdr3_nt: TGCAGTGCTTTAACGGGACTAAGGGCCAATGAGCAGTTCTTC; cdr3_aa: CSALTGLRANEQFF
j_call: TRBJ2-6; clone_size: few; d_call: -; v_call: TRBV29-1; cdr3_nt: TGCAGCGTTACAGGATCCGCCCGCTCTGGGGCCAACGTCCTGACTTTC; cdr3_aa: CSVTGSARSGANVLTF
j_call: TRBJ2-3; clone_size: few; d_call: -; v_call: TRBV7-2; cdr3_nt: TGTGCCAGCAGCGCAAGCCGGAGCACAGATACGCAGTATTTT; cdr3_aa: CASSASRSTDTQYF
j_call: TRBJ2-3; clone_size: few; d_call: -; v_call: TRBV5-1; cdr3_nt: TGCGCCAGCAGCCCCCGACAGTACCCGGGCACAGATACGCAGTATTTT; cdr3_aa: CASSPRQYPGTDTQYF
j_call: TRBJ2-1; clone_size: few; d_call: -; v_call: TRBV6-6; cdr3_nt: TGTGCCAGCGACCCTCCTGAGAGCAATGAGCAGTTCTTC; cdr3_aa: CASDPPESNEQFF
j_call: TRBJ1-5; clone_size: few; d_call: -; v_call: TRBV28; cdr3_nt: TGTGCCACCAGCGGGGGTGAAAGGTGGAATCAGCCCCAGCATTTT; cdr3_aa: CATSGGERWNQPQHF
j_call: TRBJ2-5; clone_size: -; d_call: -; v_call: TRBV7-2; cdr3_nt: TGTGCCAGCACCACAAACAGCGGTTTCCAAGAGACCCAGTACTTC; cdr3_aa: CASTTNSGFQETQYF
j_call: TRBJ1-5; clone_size: many; d_call: -; v_call: TRBV11-2; cdr3_nt: TGTGCCAGCAGCCGGGGGAACAACCAGCCCCAGCATTTT; cdr3_aa: CASSRGNNQPQHF
j_call: TRBJ2-3; clone_size: once; d_call: -; v_call: TRBV30; cdr3_nt: TGTGCCTGGAGCGCCATTCTTGGCCGGACAACGCAGTATTTT; cdr3_aa: CAWSAILGRTTQYF
j_call: TRBJ2-2; clone_size: many; d_call: -; v_call: TRBV5-1; cdr3_nt: TGCGCCAGCAGCTTGGCCGGAAGGACCGGGGAGCTGTTTTTT; cdr3_aa: CASSLAGRTGELFF
j_call: TRBJ2-5; clone_size: many; d_call: -; v_call: TRBV5-1; cdr3_nt: TGCGCCAGCAGCTTGGTACCTTCCGGGACTGGGACCCAGTACTTC; cdr3_aa: CASSLVPSGTGTQYF
j_call: TRBJ1-1; clone_size: few; d_call: -; v_call: TRBV20-1; cdr3_nt: TGCAGTGCTCCCGCCGGGACACACTTTGAAGCTTTCTTT; cdr3_aa: CSAPAGTHFEAFF
j_call: TRBJ2-5; clone_size: few; d_call: TRBD1; v_call: TRBV11-1; cdr3_nt: TGTGCCAGCAGCTCCCGACAGGGAAGGGGAGAGACCCAGTACTTC; cdr3_aa: CASSSRQGRGETQYF
j_call: TRBJ2-1; clone_size: few; d_call: -; v_call: TRBV12-3/TRBV12-4; cdr3_nt: TGTGCCAGCAGTACCACCGGGACTTCAAGGTTCTACAATGAGCAGTTCTTC; cdr3_aa: CASSTTGTSRFYNEQFF
j_call: TRBJ2-3; clone_size: -; d_call: -; v_call: TRBV6-2/TRBV6-3; cdr3_nt: TGTGCCAGCAGCGCTAATCTAGCGCCAGATACGCAGTATTTT; cdr3_aa: CASSANLAPDTQYF
j_call: TRBJ1-5; clone_size: few; d_call: -; v_call: TRBV6-5; cdr3_nt: TGTGCCAGCAGTTGGAGGAATAGCAATCAGCCCCAGCATTTT; cdr3_aa: CASSWRNSNQPQHF
j_call: TRBJ2-3; clone_size: many; d_call: TRBD2; v_call: TRBV29-1; cdr3_nt: TGCAGCGTTGTGGGCGGGAGGGCCTCGGCAGATACGCAGTATTTT; cdr3_aa: CSVVGGRASADTQYF
j_call: TRBJ2-5; clone_size: -; d_call: -; v_call: TRBV12-3/TRBV12-4; cdr3_nt: TGTGCCAGCAGTTTCACTCCAAAAGAGACCCGGTACTTC; cdr3_aa: CASSFTPKETRYF
j_call: TRBJ2-4; clone_size: few; d_call: -; v_call: TRBV28; cdr3_nt: TGTGCCAGCAGTCGATCCGGGACCCTGGGGCAATTTCAGTACTTC; cdr3_aa: CASSRSGTLGQFQYF
j_call: TRBJ2-1; clone_size: -; d_call: TRBD1; v_call: TRBV6-1; cdr3_nt: TGTGCCAGCAGCGGACAGGGGGCGGTCAATGAGCAGTTCTTC; cdr3_aa: CASSGQGAVNEQFF
j_call: TRBJ2-1; clone_size: few; d_call: TRBD2; v_call: TRBV20-1; cdr3_nt: TGCAGTGCTAGAGTAGCGGGGACCTACAATGAGCAGTTCTTC; cdr3_aa: CSARVAGTYNEQFF
j_call: TRBJ1-2; clone_size: -; d_call: -; v_call: TRBV5-6; cdr3_nt: TGTGCCAGCAGCTGGGAAGGGGGGCTACGTAACTATGGCTACACCTTC; cdr3_aa: CASSWEGGLRNYGYTF
j_call: TRBJ1-5; clone_size: few; d_call: TRBD1; v_call: TRBV30; cdr3_nt: TGTGCCTGGAGTTTACAGGGGGGACTCGATCAGCCCCAGCATTTT; cdr3_aa: CAWSLQGGLDQPQHF
j_call: TRBJ1-1; clone_size: -; d_call: TRBD1; v_call: TRBV7-2; cdr3_nt: TGTGCCAGCAGCTCCCGACAGGGGTGGACTGAAGCTTTCTTT; cdr3_aa: CASSSRQGWTEAFF
j_call: TRBJ1-5; clone_size: -; d_call: -; v_call: TRBV21-1; cdr3_nt: TGTGCCAGCAGCAAACGACAGGGTGGAAGGAGCAATCAGCCCCAGCATTTT; cdr3_aa: CASSKRQGGRSNQPQHF